The clone carrying this TCR beta chain showed up just once. The CDR3 loop spans 13 amino acids. V was pared by 4 bases and J by 0 bases, with 7 bases between. CDR1 is MNHEY and CDR2 is SVGEGT in the germline V gene. The sample is drawn from a study of blood T cell repertoires in COVID-19. Clones were sequenced by immunoSEQ multiplex PCR, and TCRdb holds only the in-frame ones, with some missing. This table holds 250,000 to 350,000 clones, around 87% found once. V is TRBV6-2 or TRBV6-3 and J is TRBJ2-7, with unresolved D. The sequence came from a man aged 18 to 35 with active or convalescent COVID-19. Material for sequencing was peripheral blood. CDR3 region: CASSFIISYEQYF. The CDR3 coding sequence is TGTGCCAGCAGTTTTATAATCTCCTACGAGCAGTACTTC.